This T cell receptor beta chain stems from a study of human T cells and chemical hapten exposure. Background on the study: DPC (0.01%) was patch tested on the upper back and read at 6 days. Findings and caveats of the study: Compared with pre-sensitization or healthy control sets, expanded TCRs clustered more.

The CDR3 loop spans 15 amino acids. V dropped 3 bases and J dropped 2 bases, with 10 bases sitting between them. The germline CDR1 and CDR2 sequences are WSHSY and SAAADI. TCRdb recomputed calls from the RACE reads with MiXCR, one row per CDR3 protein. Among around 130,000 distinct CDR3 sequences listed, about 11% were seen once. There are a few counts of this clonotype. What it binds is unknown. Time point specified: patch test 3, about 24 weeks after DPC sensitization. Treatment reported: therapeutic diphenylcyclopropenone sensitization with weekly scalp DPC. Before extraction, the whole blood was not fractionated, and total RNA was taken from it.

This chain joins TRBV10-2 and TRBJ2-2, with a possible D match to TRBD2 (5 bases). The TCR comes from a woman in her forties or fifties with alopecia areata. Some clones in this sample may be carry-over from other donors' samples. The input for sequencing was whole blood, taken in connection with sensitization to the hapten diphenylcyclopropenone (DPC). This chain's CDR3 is CASSEPGKNTGELFF. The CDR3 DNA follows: TGCGCCAGCAGTGAACCCGGGAAAAACACCGGGGAGCTGTTTTTT.